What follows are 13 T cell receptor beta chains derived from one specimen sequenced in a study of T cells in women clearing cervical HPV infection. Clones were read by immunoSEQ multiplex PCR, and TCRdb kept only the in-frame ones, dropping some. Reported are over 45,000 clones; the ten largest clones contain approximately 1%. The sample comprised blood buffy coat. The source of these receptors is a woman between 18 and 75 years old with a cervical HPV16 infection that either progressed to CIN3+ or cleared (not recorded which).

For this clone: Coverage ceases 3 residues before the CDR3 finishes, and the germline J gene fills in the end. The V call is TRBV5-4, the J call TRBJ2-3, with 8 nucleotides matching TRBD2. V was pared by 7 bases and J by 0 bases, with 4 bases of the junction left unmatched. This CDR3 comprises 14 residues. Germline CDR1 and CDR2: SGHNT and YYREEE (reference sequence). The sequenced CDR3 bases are TGTGCCAGCGCTAGCGGGCCGAGCACAGATACG. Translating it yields CASASGPSTDT. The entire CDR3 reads CASASGPSTDTQYF. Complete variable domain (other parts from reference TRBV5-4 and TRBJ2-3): ETGVTQSPTHLIKTRGQQVTLRCSSQSGHNTVSWYQQALGQGPQFIFQYYREEENGRGNFPPRFSGLQFPNYSSELNVNALELDDSALYLCASASGPSTDTQYFGPGTRLTVL.

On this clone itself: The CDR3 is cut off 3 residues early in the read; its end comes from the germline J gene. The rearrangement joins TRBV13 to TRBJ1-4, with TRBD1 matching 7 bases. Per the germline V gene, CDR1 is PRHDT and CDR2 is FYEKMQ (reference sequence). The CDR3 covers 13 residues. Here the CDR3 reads CASSMTDREPLFF. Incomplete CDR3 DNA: TGTGCCAGCAGTATGACCGACAGGGAACCA.

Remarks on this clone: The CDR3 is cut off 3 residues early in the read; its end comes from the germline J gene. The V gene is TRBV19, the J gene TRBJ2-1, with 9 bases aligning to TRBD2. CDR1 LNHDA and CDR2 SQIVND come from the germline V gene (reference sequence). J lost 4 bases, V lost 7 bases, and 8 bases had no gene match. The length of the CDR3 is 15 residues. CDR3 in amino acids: CASNRQAGGYNEQFF. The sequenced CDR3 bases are TGTGCCAGTAACCGGCAGGCGGGGGGGTACAATGAG. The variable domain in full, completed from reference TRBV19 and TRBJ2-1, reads DGGITQSPKYLFRKEGQNVTLSCEQNLNHDAMYWYRQDPGQGLRLIYYSQIVNDFQKGDIAEGYSVSREKKESFPLTVTSAQKNPTAFYLCASNRQAGGYNEQFFGPGTRLTVL.

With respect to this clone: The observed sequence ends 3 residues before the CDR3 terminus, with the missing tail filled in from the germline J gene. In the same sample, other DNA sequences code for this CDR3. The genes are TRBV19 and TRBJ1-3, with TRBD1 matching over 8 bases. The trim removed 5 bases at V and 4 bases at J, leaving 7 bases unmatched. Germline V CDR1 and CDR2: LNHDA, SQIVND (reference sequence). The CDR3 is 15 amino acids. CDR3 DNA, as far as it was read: TGTGCCAGTAGTTCGACAGGGGTCAACGGAAACACC. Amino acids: CASSSTGVNGNT. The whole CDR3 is CASSSTGVNGNTIYF.

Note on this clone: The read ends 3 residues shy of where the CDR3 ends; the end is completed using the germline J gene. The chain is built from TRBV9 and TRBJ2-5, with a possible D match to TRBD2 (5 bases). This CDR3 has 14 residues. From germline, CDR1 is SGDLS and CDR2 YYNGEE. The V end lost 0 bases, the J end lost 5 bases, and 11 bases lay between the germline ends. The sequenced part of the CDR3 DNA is TGTGCCAGCAGCGTAGAGTACGGGGAGGAGACC. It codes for CASSVEYGEET. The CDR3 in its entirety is CASSVEYGEETQYF.

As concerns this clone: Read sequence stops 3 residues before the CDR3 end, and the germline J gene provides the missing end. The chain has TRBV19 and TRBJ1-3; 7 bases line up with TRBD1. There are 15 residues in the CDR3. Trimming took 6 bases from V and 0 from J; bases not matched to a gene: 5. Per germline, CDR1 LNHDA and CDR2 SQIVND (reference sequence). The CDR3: CASRTGRLSGNTIYF. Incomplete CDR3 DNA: TGTGCCAGTAGGACAGGGAGACTCTCTGGAAACACC.

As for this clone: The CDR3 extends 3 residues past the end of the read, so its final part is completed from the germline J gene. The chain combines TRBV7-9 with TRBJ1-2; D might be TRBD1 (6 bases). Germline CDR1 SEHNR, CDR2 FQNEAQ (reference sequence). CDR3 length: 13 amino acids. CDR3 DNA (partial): TGTGCCAGCAGCTCGTCGGGGGGGCGTGAC. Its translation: CASSSSGGRD. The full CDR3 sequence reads CASSSSGGRDYTF.

The CDR3 loop reads CASSFFRDRGYDYTF. CDR3 bases read: TGTGCCAGCAGCTTTTTTCGGGACAGGGGCTACGAC. The V gene is TRBV7-9, the J gene TRBJ1-2; 10 positions agree with TRBD1. The CDR3 end falls 3 residues outside the read, so it is completed with the germline J gene. CDR1 is SEHNR, CDR2 FQNEAQ, per germline (reference sequence). This CDR3 contains 15 residues.

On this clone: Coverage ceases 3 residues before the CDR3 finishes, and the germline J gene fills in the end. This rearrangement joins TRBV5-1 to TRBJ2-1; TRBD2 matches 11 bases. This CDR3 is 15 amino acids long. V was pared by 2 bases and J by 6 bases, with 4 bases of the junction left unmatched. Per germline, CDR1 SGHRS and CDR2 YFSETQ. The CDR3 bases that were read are TGCGCCAGCAGCTTTAGCGGGGGGGCTGGCAATGAG. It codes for CASSFSGGAGNE. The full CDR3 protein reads CASSFSGGAGNEQFF. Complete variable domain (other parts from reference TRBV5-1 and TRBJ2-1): KAGVTQTPRYLIKTRGQQVTLSCSPISGHRSVSWYQQTPGQGLQFLFEYFSETQRNKGNFPGRFSGRQFSNSRSEMNVSTLELGDSALYLCASSFSGGAGNEQFFGPGTRLTVL.

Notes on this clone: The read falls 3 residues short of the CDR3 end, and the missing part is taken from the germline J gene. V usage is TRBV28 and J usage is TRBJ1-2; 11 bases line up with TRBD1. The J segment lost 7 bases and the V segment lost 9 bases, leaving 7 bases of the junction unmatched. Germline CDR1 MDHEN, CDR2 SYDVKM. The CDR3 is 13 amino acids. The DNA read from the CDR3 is TGTGCCAGTGGGACAGGGGGTAGTTTTGGC. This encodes CASGTGGSFG. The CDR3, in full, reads CASGTGGSFGYTF.

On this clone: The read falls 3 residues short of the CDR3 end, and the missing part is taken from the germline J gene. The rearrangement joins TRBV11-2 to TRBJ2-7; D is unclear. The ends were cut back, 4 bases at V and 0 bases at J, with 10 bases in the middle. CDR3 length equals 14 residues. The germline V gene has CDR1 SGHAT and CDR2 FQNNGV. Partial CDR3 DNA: TGTGCCAGCAGCTCGAGCATGAGCTCCTACGAG. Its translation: CASSSSMSSYE. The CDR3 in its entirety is CASSSSMSSYEQYF.

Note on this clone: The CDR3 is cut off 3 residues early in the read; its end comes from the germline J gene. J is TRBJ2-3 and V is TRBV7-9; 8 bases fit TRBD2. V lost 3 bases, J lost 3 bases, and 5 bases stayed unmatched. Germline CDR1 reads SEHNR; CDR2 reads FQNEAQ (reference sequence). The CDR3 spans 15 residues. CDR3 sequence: CASSFLGGGTDTQYF. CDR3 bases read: TGTGCCAGCAGCTTTCTCGGGGGGGGAACAGATACG.

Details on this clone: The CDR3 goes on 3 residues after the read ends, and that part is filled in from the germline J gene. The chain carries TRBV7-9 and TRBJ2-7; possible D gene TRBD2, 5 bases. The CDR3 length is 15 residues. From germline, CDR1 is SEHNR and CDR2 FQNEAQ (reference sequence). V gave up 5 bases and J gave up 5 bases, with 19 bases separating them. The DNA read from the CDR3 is TGTGCCAGCAGCCTTAGGCAAACGGCCGGGGACGAG. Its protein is CASSLRQTAGDE. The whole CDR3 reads CASSLRQTAGDEQYF.